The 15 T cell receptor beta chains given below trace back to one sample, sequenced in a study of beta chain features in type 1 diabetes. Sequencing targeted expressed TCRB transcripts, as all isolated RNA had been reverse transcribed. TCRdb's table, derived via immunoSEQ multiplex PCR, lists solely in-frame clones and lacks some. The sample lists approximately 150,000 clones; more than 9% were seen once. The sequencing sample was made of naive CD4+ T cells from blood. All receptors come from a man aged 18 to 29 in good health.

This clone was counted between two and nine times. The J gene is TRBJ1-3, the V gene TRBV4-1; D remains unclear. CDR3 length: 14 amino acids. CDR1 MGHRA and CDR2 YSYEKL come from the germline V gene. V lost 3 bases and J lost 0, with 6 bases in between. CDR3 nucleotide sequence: TGCGCCAGCAGCCACCCATCCTCTGGAAACACCATATATTTT. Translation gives CASSHPSSGNTIYF.

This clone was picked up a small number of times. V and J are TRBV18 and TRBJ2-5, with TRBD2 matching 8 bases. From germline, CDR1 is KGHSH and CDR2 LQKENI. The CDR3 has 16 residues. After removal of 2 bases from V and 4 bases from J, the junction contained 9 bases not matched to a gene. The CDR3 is CASSPGSRGGRETQYF. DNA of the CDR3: TGTGCCAGCTCACCAGGTTCCCGCGGGGGGCGAGAGACCCAGTACTTC.

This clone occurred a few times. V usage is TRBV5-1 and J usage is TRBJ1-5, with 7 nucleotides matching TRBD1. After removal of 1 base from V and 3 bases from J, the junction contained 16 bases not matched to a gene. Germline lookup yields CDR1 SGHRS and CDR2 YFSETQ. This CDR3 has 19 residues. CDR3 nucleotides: TGCGCCAGCAGCTTGTTGACAGGGCGAGAAGTACATGACAATCAGCCCCAGCATTTT. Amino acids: CASSLLTGREVHDNQPQHF.

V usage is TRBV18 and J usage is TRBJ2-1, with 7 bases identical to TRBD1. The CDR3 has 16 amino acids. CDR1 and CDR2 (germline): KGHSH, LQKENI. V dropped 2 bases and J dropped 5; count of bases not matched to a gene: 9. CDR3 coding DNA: TGTGCCAGCTCACCAAATGACAGGGTGTGGAACAATGAGCAGTTCTTC. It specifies CASSPNDRVWNNEQFF.

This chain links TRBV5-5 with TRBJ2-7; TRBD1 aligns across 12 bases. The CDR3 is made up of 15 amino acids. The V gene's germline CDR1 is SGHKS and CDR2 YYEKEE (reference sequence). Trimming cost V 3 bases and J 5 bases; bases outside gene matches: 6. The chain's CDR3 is CASSYTGTGGDEQYF. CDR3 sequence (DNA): TGTGCCAGCAGCTACACCGGGACAGGGGGCGACGAGCAGTACTTC. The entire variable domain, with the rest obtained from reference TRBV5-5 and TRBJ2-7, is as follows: DAGVTQSPTHLIKTRGQQVTLRCSPISGHKSVSWYQQVLGQGPQFIFQYYEKEERGRGNFPDRFSARQFPNYSSELNVNALLLGDSALYLCASSYTGTGGDEQYFGPGTRLTVT.

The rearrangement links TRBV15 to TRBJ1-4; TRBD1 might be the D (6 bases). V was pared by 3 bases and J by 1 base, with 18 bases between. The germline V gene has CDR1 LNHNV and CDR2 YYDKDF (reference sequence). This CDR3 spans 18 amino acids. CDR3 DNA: TGTGCCACCAGCAGCCCTAACAGGGTTTCAGGAACTAATGAAAAACTGTTTTTT. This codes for CATSSPNRVSGTNEKLFF.

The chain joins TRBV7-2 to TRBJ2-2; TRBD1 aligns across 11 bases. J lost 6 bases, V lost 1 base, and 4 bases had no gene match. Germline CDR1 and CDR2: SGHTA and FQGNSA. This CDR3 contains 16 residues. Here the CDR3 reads CASSLGDRGYAGELFF. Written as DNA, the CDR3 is TGTGCCAGCAGCTTAGGGGACAGGGGGTACGCCGGGGAGCTGTTTTTT.

CDR3 sequence: CASSETSVTGAYTQYF. The CDR3 region has the DNA TGTGCCAGCAGCGAGACCTCGGTAACAGGGGCATATACGCAGTATTTT. V and J are TRBV9 and TRBJ2-3; 7 bases map to TRBD1. Germline V gene lookup returns CDR1 SGDLS and CDR2 YYNGEE. The CDR3 is 16 residues long. The trim removed 3 bases at V and 7 bases at J, leaving 14 bases unmatched.

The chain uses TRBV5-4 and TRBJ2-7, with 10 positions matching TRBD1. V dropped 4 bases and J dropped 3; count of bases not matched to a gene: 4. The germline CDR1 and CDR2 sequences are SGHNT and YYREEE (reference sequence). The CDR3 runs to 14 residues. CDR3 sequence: CASSGGQGNYEQYF. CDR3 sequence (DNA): TGTGCCAGCAGCGGGGGACAGGGGAACTACGAGCAGTACTTC.

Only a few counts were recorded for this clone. The CDR3 protein is CASSSRQGMSPGYTF. For the CDR3, the DNA is TGTGCCAGCAGCTCCCGACAGGGGATGAGTCCTGGCTACACCTTC. This sequence joins TRBV7-2 and TRBJ1-2; TRBD1 matches at 8 bases. The CDR3 totals 15 residues. V was pared by 4 bases and J by 7 bases, with 11 bases of the junction left unmatched. In germline, CDR1 is SGHTA, CDR2 FQGNSA.

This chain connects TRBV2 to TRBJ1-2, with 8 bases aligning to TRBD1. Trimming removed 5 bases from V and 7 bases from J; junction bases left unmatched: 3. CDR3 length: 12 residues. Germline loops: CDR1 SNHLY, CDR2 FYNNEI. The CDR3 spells CASSQDRAGYTF. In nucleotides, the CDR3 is TGTGCCAGCAGTCAGGACAGGGCTGGCTACACCTTC.

The CDR3 nucleotides are TGTGCCAGCAGTTGGGGCAGCGGGAGGGTCGAGCAGTACTTC. Translation gives CASSWGSGRVEQYF. This chain links TRBV27 with TRBJ2-7; 10 nucleotides match TRBD2. The V gene end was trimmed by 4 bases and the J gene end by 6 bases; junction bases not matched to a gene: 6. CDR1 and CDR2 from the germline V gene are MNHEY and SMNVEV (reference sequence). This CDR3 has 14 residues.

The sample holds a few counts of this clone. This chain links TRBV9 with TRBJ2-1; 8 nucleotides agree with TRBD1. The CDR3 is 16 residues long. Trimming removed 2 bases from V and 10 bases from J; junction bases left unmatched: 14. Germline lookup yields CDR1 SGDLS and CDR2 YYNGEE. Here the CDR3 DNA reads TGTGCCAGCAGCGTTCGGGACAGGTACGTCCCAGCCGAGCAGTTCTTC. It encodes CASSVRDRYVPAEQFF.

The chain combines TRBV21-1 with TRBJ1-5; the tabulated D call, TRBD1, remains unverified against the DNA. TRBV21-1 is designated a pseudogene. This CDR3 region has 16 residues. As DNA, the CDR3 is TGTGCCAGCATGGGATCTAGACAGGGACGAAATCAGCCCCAGCATTTT. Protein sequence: CASMGSRQGRNQPQHF.

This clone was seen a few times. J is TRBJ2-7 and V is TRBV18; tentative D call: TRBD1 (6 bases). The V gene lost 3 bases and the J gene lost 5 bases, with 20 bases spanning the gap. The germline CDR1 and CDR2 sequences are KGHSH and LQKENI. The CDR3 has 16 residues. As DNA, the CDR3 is TGTGCCAGCTCACCGTTTTGGGGTGAGGGGGTCCACGAGCAGTACTTC. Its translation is CASSPFWGEGVHEQYF.